This T cell receptor (beta chain) emerged from a study of blood T cells in healthy people across ages. The V and J ends lost 7 bases and 5 bases, in that order; junction bases with no gene match: 6. This CDR3 is 13 amino acids long. Germline V gene data show CDR1 as SQVTM and CDR2 as ANQGSEA. The study's findings and limits: Diversity was higher, and naive CD4+ cells more numerous, in long-lived donors than in aged donors.

This clonotype was counted a few times. Its specificity is not known. Peripheral blood was drawn, approximately 9.5 milliliters per donor. Next came a second PCR, run for 7 to 11 cycles, which used a sample-barcoded 5' primer along with a J-beta primer mix. The yield of each sample was at least 3 million CDR3-containing paired-end reads. TCRdb ran MiXCR on the 5' RACE reads and lists one entry per CDR3 protein. This sample has more than 750,000 distinct CDR3 sequences, with 29% found just once. The sample also formed part of further work on T cells of mothers and their children.

The TCR comes from a woman aged 35 to 49 in good health. The genes are TRBV29-1 and TRBJ1-2, with 11 bases fitting TRBD1. Sample: blood. The CDR3 nucleotides read TGCAGCGGCCGGACAGGGGGCCGGTATGGCTACACCTTC. Protein: CSGRTGGRYGYTF.